What follows describes a single T cell receptor (beta chain). Measured with immunoSEQ multiplex PCR; TCRdb has only the in-frame clones, and not every one. The sample has 150,000 to 200,000 clones, approximately 86% seen once; the top ten hold about 9.6%. CDR3 size: 17 residues. Trimming took 5 bases from V and 1 from J; bases not matched to a gene: 9. Germline lookup yields CDR1 KGHDR and CDR2 SFDVKD. The data originate from a study of blood T cell repertoires in COVID-19. Overall study context: Samples came from the United States, Italy and Spain, spanning acute and convalescent COVID-19. T cells, B-cell-depleted T cells, or PBMCs supplied cDNA or gDNA.

The TCR was taken from a man aged 50-59 years with active or convalescent COVID-19. The gene calls are TRBV24-1 and TRBJ2-1; 8 positions agree with TRBD2. Sequencing was done on a sample of peripheral blood. Here the CDR3 reads CATSAKPGLVSYNEQFF. For the CDR3, the DNA is TGTGCCACCAGTGCAAAACCGGGACTAGTTTCCTACAATGAGCAGTTCTTC.